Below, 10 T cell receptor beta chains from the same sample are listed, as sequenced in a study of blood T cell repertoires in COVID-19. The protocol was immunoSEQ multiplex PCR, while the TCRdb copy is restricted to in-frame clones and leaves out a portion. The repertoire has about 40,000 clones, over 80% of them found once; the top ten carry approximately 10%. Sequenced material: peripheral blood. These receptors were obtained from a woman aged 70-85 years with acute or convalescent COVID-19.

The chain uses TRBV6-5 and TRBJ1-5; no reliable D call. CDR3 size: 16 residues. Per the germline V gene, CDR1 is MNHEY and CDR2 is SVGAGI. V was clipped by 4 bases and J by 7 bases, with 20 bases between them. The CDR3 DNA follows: TGTGCCAGCAGTTCCGGTCTCGTCTCGTCGGGACAGCCCCAGCATTTT. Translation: CASSSGLVSSGQPQHF.

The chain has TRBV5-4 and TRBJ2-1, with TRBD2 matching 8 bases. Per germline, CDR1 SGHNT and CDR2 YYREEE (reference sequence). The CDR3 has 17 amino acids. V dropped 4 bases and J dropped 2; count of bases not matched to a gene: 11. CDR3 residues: CASSPSASGSAYNEQFF. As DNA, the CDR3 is TGTGCCAGCAGCCCGTCGGCTAGCGGGTCCGCCTACAATGAGCAGTTCTTC. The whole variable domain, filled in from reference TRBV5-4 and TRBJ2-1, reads ETGVTQSPTHLIKTRGQQVTLRCSSQSGHNTVSWYQQALGQGPQFIFQYYREEENGRGNFPPRFSGLQFPNYSSELNVNALELDDSALYLCASSPSASGSAYNEQFFGPGTRLTVL.

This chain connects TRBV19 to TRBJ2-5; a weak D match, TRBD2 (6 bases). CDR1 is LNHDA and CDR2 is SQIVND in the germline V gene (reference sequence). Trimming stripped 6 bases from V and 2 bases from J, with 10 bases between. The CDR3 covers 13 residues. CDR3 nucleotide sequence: TGTGCCAGTAGCGTGGGGGGTCAAGAGACCCAGTACTTC. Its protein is CASSVGGQETQYF.

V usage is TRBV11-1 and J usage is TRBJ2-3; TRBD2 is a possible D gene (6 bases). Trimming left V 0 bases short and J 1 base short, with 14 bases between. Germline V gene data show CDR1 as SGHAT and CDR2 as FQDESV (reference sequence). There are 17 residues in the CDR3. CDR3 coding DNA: TGTGCCAGCAGCTTAGCGCCAGTGGAGGGAGGCACAGATACGCAGTATTTT. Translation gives CASSLAPVEGGTDTQYF. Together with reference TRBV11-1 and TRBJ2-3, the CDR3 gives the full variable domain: EAEVAQSPRYKITEKSQAVAFWCDPISGHATLYWYRQILGQGPELLVQFQDESVVDDSQLPKDRFSAERLKGVDSTLKIQPAELGDSAMYLCASSLAPVEGGTDTQYFGPGTRLTVL.

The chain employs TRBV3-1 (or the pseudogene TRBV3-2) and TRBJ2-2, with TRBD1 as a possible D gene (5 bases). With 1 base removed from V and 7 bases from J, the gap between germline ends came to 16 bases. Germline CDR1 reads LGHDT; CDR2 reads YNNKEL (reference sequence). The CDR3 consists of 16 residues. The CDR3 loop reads CASSQASGMNGGELFF. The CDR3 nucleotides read TGTGCCAGCAGCCAAGCCTCAGGGATGAACGGCGGGGAGCTGTTTTTT.

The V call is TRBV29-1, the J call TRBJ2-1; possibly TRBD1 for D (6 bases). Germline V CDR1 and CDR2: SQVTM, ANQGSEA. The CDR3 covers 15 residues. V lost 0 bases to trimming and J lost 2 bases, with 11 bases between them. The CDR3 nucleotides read TGCAGCGTTGAAGACTACGGACAGACCTACAATGAGCAGTTCTTC. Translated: CSVEDYGQTYNEQFF.

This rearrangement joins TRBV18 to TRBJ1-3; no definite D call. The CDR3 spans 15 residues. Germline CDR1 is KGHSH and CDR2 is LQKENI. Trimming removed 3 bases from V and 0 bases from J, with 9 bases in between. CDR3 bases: TGTGCCAGCTCACCCGAGGCCTCCTCTGGAAACACCATATATTTT. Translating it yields CASSPEASSGNTIYF.

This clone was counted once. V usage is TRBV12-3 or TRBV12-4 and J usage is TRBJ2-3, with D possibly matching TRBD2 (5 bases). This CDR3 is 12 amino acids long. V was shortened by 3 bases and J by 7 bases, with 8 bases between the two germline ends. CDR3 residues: CASSLSGYTQYF. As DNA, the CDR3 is TGTGCCAGCAGTTTGTCGGGGTATACGCAGTATTTT.

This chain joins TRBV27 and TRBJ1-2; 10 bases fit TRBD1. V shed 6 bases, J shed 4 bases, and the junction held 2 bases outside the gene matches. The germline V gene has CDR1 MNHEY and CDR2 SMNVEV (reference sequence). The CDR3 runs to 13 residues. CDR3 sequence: CASRRQGAYGYTF. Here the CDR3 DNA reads TGTGCCAGCAGACGACAGGGGGCCTATGGCTACACCTTC.

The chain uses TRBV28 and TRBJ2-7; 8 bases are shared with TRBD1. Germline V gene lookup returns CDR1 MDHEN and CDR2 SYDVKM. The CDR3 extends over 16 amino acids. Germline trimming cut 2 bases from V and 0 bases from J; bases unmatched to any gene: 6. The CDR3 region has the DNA TGTGCCAGCAGTTTAGGAGACAGGGGAAACTCCTACGAGCAGTACGTC. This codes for CASSLGDRGNSYEQYV.